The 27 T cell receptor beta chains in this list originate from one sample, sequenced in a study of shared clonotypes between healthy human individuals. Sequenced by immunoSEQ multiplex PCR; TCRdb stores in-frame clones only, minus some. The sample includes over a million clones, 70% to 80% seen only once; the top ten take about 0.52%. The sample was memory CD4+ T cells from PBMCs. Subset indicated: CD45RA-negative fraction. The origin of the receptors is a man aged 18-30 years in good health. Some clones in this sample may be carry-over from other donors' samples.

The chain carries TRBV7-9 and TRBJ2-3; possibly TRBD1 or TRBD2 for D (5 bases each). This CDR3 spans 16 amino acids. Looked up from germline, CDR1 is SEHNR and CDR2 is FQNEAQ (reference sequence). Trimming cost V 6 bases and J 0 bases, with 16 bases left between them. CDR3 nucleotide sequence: TGTGCCAGCAGGGGTCCCGGGGACGCTAGCACAGATACGCAGTATTTT. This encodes CASRGPGDASTDTQYF.

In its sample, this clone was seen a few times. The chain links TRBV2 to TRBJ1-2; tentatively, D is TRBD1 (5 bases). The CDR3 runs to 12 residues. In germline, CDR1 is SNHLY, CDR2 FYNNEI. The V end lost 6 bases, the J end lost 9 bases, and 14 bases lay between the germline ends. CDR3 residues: CASRQQDHSYTF. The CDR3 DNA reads TGTGCCAGCAGACAACAGGACCATAGCTACACCTTC.

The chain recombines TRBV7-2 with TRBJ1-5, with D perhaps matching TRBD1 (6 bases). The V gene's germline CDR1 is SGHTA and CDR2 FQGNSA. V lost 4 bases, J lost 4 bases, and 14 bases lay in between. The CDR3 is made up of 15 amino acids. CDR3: CASSSPGGRNQPQHF. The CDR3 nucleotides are TGTGCCAGCAGCTCACCCGGGGGCAGGAATCAGCCCCAGCATTTT.

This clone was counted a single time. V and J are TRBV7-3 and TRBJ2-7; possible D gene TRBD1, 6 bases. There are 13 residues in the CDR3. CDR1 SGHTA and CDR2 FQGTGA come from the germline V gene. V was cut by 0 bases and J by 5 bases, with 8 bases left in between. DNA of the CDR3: TGTGCCAGCAGCTTAACGGGGGCCCACGAGCAGTACTTC. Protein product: CASSLTGAHEQYF.

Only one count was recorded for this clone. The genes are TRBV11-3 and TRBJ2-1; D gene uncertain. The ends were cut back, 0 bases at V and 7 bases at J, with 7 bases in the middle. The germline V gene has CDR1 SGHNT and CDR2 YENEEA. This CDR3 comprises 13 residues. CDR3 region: CASSLDEENEQFF. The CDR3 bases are TGTGCCAGCAGCTTAGATGAGGAGAATGAGCAGTTCTTC.

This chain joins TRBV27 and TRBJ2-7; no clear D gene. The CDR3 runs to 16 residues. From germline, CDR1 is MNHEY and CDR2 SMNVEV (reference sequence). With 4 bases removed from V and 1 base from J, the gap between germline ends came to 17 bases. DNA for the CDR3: TGTGCCAGCAGTTCTCCGGGCCAGGAAAATTCCTACGAGCAGTACTTC. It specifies CASSSPGQENSYEQYF.

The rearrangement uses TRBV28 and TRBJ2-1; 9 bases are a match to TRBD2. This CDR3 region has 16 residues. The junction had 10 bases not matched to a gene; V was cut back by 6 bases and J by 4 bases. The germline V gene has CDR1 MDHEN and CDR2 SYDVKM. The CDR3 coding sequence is TGTGCCAGCAGCCCCCCACTAGCGGGTTATTACAATGAGCAGTTCTTC. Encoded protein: CASSPPLAGYYNEQFF. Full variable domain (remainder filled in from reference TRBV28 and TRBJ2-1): DVKVTQSSRYLVKRTGEKVFLECVQDMDHENMFWYRQDPGLGLRLIYFSYDVKMKEKGDIPEGYSVSREKKERFSLILESASTNQTSMYLCASSPPLAGYYNEQFFGPGTRLTVL.

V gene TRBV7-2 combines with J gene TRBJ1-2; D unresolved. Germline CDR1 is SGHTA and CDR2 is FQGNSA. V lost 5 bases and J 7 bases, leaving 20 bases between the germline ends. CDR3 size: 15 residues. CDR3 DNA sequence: TGTGCCAGCAGCCCGACCGAGGGCCGGGCCATTGGCTACACCTTC. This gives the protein CASSPTEGRAIGYTF.

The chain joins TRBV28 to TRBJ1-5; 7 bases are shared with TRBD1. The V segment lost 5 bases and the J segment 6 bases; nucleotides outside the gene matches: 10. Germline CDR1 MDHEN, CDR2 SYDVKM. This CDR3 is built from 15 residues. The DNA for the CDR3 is TGTGCCAGCAGTACCTCGGAGGGGGCCGGTCAGCCCCAGCATTTT. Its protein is CASSTSEGAGQPQHF.

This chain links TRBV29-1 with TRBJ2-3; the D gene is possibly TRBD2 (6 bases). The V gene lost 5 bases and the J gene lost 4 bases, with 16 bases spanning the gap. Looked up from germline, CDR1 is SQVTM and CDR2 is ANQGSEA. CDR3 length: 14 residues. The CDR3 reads CSVPTSSGADTQYF. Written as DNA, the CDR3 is TGCAGCGTTCCCACGAGCTCGGGGGCAGATACGCAGTATTTT.

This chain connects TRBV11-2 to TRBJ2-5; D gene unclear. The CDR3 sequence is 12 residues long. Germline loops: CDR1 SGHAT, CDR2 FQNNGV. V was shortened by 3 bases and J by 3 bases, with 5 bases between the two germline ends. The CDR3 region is CASSLWKETQYF. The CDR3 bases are TGTGCCAGCAGCTTGTGGAAAGAGACCCAGTACTTC.

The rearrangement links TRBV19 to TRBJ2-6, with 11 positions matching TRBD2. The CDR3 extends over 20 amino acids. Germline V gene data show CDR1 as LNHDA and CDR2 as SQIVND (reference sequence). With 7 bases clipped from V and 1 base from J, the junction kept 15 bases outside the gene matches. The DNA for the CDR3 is TGTGCCAGTACCGCGCTAGCGGGAGGTCCCCTTTCGTCTGGGGCCAACGTCCTGACTTTC. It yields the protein CASTALAGGPLSSGANVLTF.

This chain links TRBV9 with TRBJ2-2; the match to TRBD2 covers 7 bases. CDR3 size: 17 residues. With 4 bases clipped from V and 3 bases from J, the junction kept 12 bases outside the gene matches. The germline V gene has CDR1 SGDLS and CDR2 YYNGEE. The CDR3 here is CASSPQVREWDTGELFF. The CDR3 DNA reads TGTGCCAGCAGCCCCCAAGTGCGGGAGTGGGACACCGGGGAGCTGTTTTTT. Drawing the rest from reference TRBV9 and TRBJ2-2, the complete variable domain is DSGVTQTPKHLITATGQRVTLRCSPRSGDLSVYWYQQSLDQGLQFLIQYYNGEERAKGNILERFSAQQFPDLHSELNLSSLELGDSALYFCASSPQVREWDTGELFFGEGSRLTVL.

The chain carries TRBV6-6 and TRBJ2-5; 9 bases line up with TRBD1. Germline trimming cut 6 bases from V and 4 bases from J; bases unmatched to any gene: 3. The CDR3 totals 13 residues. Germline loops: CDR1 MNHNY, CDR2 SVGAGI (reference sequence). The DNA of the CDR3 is TGTGCCAGCAGGACAGGGGGGCGAGAGACCCAGTACTTC. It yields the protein CASRTGGRETQYF.

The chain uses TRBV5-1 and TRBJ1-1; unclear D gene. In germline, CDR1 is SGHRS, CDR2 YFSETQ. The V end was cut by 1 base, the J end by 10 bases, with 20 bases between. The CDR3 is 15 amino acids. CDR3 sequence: CASSLIGEPGLAAFF. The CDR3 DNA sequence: TGCGCCAGCAGCTTGATTGGGGAACCCGGCCTAGCAGCTTTCTTT.

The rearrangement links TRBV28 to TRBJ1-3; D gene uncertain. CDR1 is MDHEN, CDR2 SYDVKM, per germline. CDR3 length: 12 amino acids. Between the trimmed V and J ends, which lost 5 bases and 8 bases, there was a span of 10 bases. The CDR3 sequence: CASSPGWDTIYF. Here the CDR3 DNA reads TGTGCCAGCAGTCCCGGGTGGGACACCATATATTTT.

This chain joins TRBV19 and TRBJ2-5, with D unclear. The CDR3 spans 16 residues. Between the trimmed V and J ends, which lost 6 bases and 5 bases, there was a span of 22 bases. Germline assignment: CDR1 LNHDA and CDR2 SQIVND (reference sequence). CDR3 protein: CASSNQARVLGETQYF. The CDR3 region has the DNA TGTGCCAGTAGCAATCAGGCTCGGGTGCTGGGCGAGACCCAGTACTTC.

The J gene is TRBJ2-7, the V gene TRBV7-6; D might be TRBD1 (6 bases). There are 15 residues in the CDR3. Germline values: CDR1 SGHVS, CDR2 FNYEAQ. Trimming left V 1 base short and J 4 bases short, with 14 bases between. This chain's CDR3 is CASSLGIGTLYEQYF. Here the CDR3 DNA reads TGTGCCAGCAGCTTAGGAATAGGGACACTTTACGAGCAGTACTTC.

CDR3 amino acids: CASSVVASGTYNEQFF. The CDR3 DNA is TGTGCCAGCAGCGTAGTGGCTAGCGGGACCTACAATGAGCAGTTCTTC. The chain recombines TRBV9 with TRBJ2-1; TRBD2 matches at 9 bases. The CDR3 spans 16 residues. The trim removed 0 bases at V and 2 bases at J, leaving 3 bases unmatched. CDR1 SGDLS and CDR2 YYNGEE come from the germline V gene.

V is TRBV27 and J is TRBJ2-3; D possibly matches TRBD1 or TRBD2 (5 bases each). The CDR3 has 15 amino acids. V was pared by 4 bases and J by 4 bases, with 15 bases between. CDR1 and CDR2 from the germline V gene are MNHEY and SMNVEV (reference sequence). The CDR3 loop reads CASSSGPSRADTQYF. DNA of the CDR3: TGTGCCAGCAGTTCGGGACCGTCTCGGGCAGATACGCAGTATTTT.

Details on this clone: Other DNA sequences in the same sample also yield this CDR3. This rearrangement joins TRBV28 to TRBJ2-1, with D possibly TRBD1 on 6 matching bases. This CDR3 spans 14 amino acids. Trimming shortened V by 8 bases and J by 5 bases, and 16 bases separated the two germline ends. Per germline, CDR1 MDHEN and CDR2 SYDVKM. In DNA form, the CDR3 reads TGTGCCAGCTCGACCCCGGGACAAGACAATGAGCAGTTCTTC. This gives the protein CASSTPGQDNEQFF.

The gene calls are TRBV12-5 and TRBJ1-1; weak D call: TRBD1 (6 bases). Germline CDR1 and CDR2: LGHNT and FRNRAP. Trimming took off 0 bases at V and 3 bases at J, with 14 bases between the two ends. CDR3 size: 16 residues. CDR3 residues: CASGLVLGRGHTEAFF. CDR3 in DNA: TGTGCTAGTGGTTTGGTATTGGGCAGGGGCCACACTGAAGCTTTCTTT.

The chain's CDR3 is CASSFSQADTQYF. In DNA, the CDR3 is TGTGCCAGCAGCTTTTCGCAGGCAGATACGCAGTATTTT. This chain connects TRBV7-3 to TRBJ2-3, with no clear D. This CDR3 contains 13 residues. The germline CDR1 and CDR2 sequences are SGHTA and FQGTGA. V was pared by 3 bases and J by 4 bases, with 8 bases between.

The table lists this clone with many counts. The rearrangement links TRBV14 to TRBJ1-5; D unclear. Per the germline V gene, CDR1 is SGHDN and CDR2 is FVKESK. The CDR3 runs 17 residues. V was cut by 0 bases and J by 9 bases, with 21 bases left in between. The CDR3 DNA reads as TGTGCCAGCAGCCAAGATAGGGCCCGTGATGGGAAGGGGCCCCAGCATTTT. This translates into CASSQDRARDGKGPQHF.

The CDR3 sequence is CASSHPLDRDNQPQHF. In DNA form, the CDR3 reads TGTGCCAGCAGCCACCCCCTGGACAGAGACAATCAGCCCCAGCATTTT. The chain combines TRBV21-1 with TRBJ1-5; TRBD1 was called by the table and not checked on the DNA. TRBV21-1 corresponds to a pseudogene. The CDR3 extends over 16 amino acids.

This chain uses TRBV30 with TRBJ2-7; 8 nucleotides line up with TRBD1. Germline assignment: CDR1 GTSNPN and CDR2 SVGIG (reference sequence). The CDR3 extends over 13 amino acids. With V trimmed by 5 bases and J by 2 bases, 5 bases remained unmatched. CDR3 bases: TGTGCCTGGGACAGGGGATCTACCTACGAGCAGTACTTC. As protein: CAWDRGSTYEQYF.

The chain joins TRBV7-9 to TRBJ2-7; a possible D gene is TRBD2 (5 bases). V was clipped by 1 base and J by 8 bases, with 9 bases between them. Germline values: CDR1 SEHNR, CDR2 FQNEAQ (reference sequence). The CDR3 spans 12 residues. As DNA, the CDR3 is TGTGCCAGCAGCTTAGACGGGGTGAAGCAGTACTTC. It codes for CASSLDGVKQYF.